This TCR beta chain emerged from a study of control samples from healthy donors and cancer patients. The V end lost 8 bases, the J end lost 11 bases, and 15 bases lay between the germline ends. The CDR3 runs to 11 residues. The germline gives CDR1 MNHNY, CDR2 SVGAGI (reference sequence). Sequencing was performed with immunoSEQ multiplex PCR; in TCRdb, only in-frame clones are kept and a portion is missing. This sample has approximately 89,000 clones, with around nine tenths found just once. The sequenced sample was blood. The receptor was isolated from a man between 25 and 39 years old in good health. This sequence joins TRBV6-6 and TRBJ1-1; D is unclear. CDR3 region: CASFQYKAAFF. In DNA form, the CDR3 reads TGTGCCAGCTTCCAGTACAAGGCGGCTTTCTTT.